What follows describes a single T cell receptor (beta chain). This clonotype was observed many times. Its binding antigen is unknown. Base qualities are not provided; no much larger clone lies one nucleotide away. The record originates from a study of T cells after yellow fever vaccination (dated by TCRdb to the late 2010s). Concerning the study at large: The SMART-Seq v4 Ultra Low Input RNA kit was used to prepare libraries from fractions with low cell numbers. To track T-cell clones before and after primary and booster YFV17D yellow fever vaccination, bulk TCR alpha and beta repertoires were sequenced longitudinally. The cohort comprised two healthy male donors, one aged 18 to 30 and one aged 30 to 39 years. Blood was collected at multiple timepoints before and after primary and secondary immunization, and bulk PBMC replicates and cell subsets were isolated. On the study overall, not on this receptor specifically: Most clones expanded after primary vaccination (around 96% of CD4 and 88% of CD8) were re-detected after the booster, suggesting that broad memory maintenance occurred. Compared with the primary T-cell response, the secondary T-cell response was faster but weaker, reaching its peak on day 5 rather than on day 15. Because abundant contaminating clonotypes from the bulk population could be contained in FACS-sorted repertoires, computational filtering was required. Because the study included only a couple of donors, the extent to which the findings can be generalized is limited. A small fraction of clonotypes showed up in both the CD4 and CD8 compartments, probably as a result of convergent recombination.

The CDR3 contains 15 residues, cysteine and phenylalanine counted. Only the CDR3 DNA is retained, 45 bases long and in frame from the first base. From V the trimming removes 4 bases and from J it removes 6 bases, while the gene matches leave 7 bases of the junction unaccounted for. The germline V gene supplies CDR1 SGHTA and CDR2 FQGNSA. This specimen's treatment or condition label, per the study, means: live attenuated yellow fever vaccine strain. At every blood-draw timepoint, two biological replicates of bulk PBMCs were collected. PBMCs were isolated from peripheral blood using a standard Ficoll-Paque protocol. TriZol was used to extract RNA from bulk PBMCs, CD4 and CD8 fractions, and dextramer-positive and dextramer-negative fractions. TCR cDNA was synthesized by 5'RACE template switching, through which a universal primer site and unique molecular identifiers were introduced. Priming of cDNA synthesis was performed from both the TCR alpha and TCR beta constant segments. Library amplification involved two PCR steps, and the second step added sample barcodes and sequencing adapters. Sequencing of libraries was done on Illumina HiSeq 2500 (2x100 bp) or NovaSeq (2x150 bp). The study's own analysis went as follows. MIGEC handled demultiplexing of reads and collapsing into UMI consensus sequences, while MiXCR performed V(D)J alignment. Clonotypes responding to the vaccine were identified with edgeR on replicate PBMC samples, with the criteria of FDR below 0.01 and a log2 fold change above 5 up to day 15. CD4 or CD8 identity was assigned to each bulk clonotype according to whether the clonotype was present at higher abundance in the sequenced CD4 repertoire or the sequenced CD8 repertoire. TCRdb trimmed the raw reads at Q25, called clones with MiXCR and kept productive beta chains. Each record represents a unique CDR3 protein, reported with the most common genes and DNA among its rows. The V and J calls were not made by the authors but by TCRdb's processing. The sample has about 360,000 distinct CDR3 sequences on record, more than 5.5% of them singletons. The top ten clonotypes cover about 15% of the sample.

The rearrangement combines TRBV7-2 with TRBJ1-5, with 9 bases in between that match TRBD1. Sequences were derived from PBMCs, sampled 5 days after the yellow fever booster vaccination. This receptor was identified in a man younger than 45 who received the YFV17D yellow fever vaccine. The nucleotide sequence is given as TGTGCCAGCAGCTACAGGGGGCTTGATGCTCAGCCCCAGCATTTT. Its product reads: CASSYRGLDAQPQHF.